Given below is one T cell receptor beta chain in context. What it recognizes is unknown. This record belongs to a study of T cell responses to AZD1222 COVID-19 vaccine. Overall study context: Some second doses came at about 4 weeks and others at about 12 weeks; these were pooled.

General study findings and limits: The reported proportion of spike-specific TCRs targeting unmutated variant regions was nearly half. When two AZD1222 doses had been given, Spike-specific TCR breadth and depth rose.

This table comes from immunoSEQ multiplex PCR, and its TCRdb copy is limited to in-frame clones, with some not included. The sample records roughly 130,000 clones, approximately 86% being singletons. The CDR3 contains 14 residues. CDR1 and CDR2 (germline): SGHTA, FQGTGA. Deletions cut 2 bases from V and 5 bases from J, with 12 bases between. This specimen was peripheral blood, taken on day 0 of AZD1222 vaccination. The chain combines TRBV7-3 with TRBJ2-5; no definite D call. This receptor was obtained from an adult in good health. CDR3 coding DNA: TGTGCCAGCAGCTTAGGTCTAGACGTCGAGACCCAGTACTTC. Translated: CASSLGLDVETQYF.